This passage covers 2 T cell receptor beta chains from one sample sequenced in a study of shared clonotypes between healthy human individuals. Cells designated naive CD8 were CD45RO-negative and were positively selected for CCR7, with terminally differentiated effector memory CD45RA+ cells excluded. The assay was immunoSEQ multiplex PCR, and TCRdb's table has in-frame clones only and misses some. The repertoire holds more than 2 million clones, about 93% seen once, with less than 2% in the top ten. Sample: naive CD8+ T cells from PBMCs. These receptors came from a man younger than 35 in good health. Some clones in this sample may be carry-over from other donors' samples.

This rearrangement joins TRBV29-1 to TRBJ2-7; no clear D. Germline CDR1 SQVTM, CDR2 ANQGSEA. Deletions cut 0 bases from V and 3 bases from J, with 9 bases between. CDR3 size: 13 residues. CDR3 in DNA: TGCAGCGTTGAAGAGGGTAATGTCTACGAGCAGTACTTC. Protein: CSVEEGNVYEQYF.

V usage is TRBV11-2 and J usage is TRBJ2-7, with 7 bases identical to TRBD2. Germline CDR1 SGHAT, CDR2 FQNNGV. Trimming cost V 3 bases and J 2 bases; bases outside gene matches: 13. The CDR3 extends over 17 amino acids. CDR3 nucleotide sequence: TGTGCCAGCAGCTTCCGTCACAGTGGGGAGGGAACCTACGAGCAGTACTTC. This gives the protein CASSFRHSGEGTYEQYF.